Presented here are 19 T cell receptor beta chains from one specimen sequenced in a study of blood T cells in healthy people across ages. A J-beta primer mix and a sample-barcoded 5' primer were used in a second PCR of roughly 6 to 12 cycles. MiXCR was run by TCRdb on the 5' RACE reads, yielding one entry per CDR3 protein. The sample includes around 820,000 distinct CDR3 sequences, around 25% of them seen just once. This sample was shared with a second study, whose subject was T cells of mothers and their children.

Sequencing input: blood. The receptors were sampled from a boy aged 10-17 years in good health.

This clonotype was recorded a few times. The chain's CDR3 is CSAGVGGGAYEQYF. The CDR3 DNA follows: TGCAGCGCCGGGGTCGGGGGGGGCGCCTACGAGCAGTACTTC. The chain has TRBV29-1 and TRBJ2-7; 8 bases fit TRBD2. Unmatched junction bases numbered 10, after V lost 7 bases and J lost 2 bases. The CDR3 loop spans 14 amino acids. Germline V CDR1 and CDR2: SQVTM, ANQGSEA.

The rearrangement uses TRBV5-1 and TRBJ1-2; 8 nucleotides line up with TRBD1. J gave up 6 bases and V 4 bases, and 17 bases lay outside the gene matches. Germline CDR1 reads SGHRS; CDR2 reads YFSETQ. CDR3 length: 17 residues. The CDR3 nucleotides read TGCGCCAGCAGCCCGAAACGGACAGGGATACCTATTGATGGCTACACCTTC. It yields the protein CASSPKRTGIPIDGYTF. The full variable domain, in which reference TRBV5-1 and TRBJ1-2 provide the parts outside the CDR3, is KAGVTQTPRYLIKTRGQQVTLSCSPISGHRSVSWYQQTPGQGLQFLFEYFSETQRNKGNFPGRFSGRQFSNSRSEMNVSTLELGDSALYLCASSPKRTGIPIDGYTFGSGTRLTVV.

This clonotype was recorded a few times. The V gene is TRBV2, the J gene TRBJ2-2; possibly TRBD1 for D (5 bases). V dropped 7 bases and J dropped 0 bases, with 9 bases sitting between them. CDR1 and CDR2 (germline): SNHLY, FYNNEI. This CDR3 region has 14 residues. The CDR3 DNA reads as TGTGCCAGCAAGGACACCGCGAACACCGGGGAGCTGTTTTTT. Amino acids: CASKDTANTGELFF.

On this clonotype itself: A read error may produce the germline difference seen at one junction end. This sequence joins TRBV5-1 and TRBJ2-7; D is possibly TRBD1 (6 bases). Germline loops: CDR1 SGHRS, CDR2 YFSETQ. The CDR3 consists of 15 residues. CDR3 bases: TGCGCCAGCAGCCCCCAACCGGGACAAGGCTACGAGCAGCACTTC. Protein product: CASSPQPGQGYEQHF. Variable domain in full (rest from reference TRBV5-1 and TRBJ2-7): KAGVTQTPRYLIKTRGQQVTLSCSPISGHRSVSWYQQTPGQGLQFLFEYFSETQRNKGNFPGRFSGRQFSNSRSEMNVSTLELGDSALYLCASSPQPGQGYEQHFGPGTRLTVT.

This clonotype has at least ten counts. V is TRBV7-9 and J is TRBJ2-7; no clear D gene. The CDR3 has 12 residues. V was pared by 5 bases and J by 6 bases, with 11 bases between. Germline values: CDR1 SEHNR, CDR2 FQNEAQ (reference sequence). The CDR3 sequence is CASSLGPGEQYF. For the CDR3, the DNA is TGTGCCAGCAGCCTGGGCCCTGGCGAGCAGTACTTC. The full variable domain, completed using reference TRBV7-9 and TRBJ2-7, is DTGVSQNPRHKITKRGQNVTFRCDPISEHNRLYWYRQTLGQGPEFLTYFQNEAQLEKSRLLSDRFSAERPKGSFSTLEIQRTEQGDSAMYLCASSLGPGEQYFGPGTRLTVT.

This clonotype was detected a few times. This rearrangement joins TRBV6-6 to TRBJ1-5; 8 bases match TRBD1. The V segment lost 5 bases and the J segment 6 bases; nucleotides outside the gene matches: 12. Per the germline V gene, CDR1 is MNHNY and CDR2 is SVGAGI (reference sequence). CDR3 length: 16 amino acids. CDR3 sequence: CASSHVDRGTVQPQHF. CDR3 DNA: TGTGCCAGCAGTCACGTCGACAGGGGCACGGTTCAGCCCCAGCATTTT.

This chain connects TRBV11-2 to TRBJ2-1, with D tentatively TRBD2 (7 bases). Per the germline V gene, CDR1 is SGHAT and CDR2 is FQNNGV. Trimming pared 1 base from V and 3 bases from J, leaving 13 bases between. There are 16 residues in the CDR3. The CDR3 loop reads CASSLVGGVLYNEQFF. The CDR3 nucleotides read TGTGCCAGCAGCTTAGTAGGGGGGGTTCTCTACAATGAGCAGTTCTTC.

This clonotype was counted between two and nine times. The chain uses TRBV3-1 and TRBJ2-1; D is unresolved. The DNA end favors TRBJ2-7, so the J call may be wrong. The CDR3 extends over 15 amino acids. Germline V gives CDR1 LGHDT, CDR2 YNNKEL (reference sequence). The DNA for the CDR3 is TGTGCCAGCAGCCCAGATTTAACTGTAGGTTACGAGCAGTACTTC. It codes for CASSPDLTVGYEQYF.

The gene calls are TRBV7-3 and TRBJ2-7, with D tentatively TRBD1 (6 bases). CDR3 length: 17 amino acids. V lost 4 bases, J lost 2 bases, and 21 bases lay in between. Germline V gene data show CDR1 as SGHTA and CDR2 as FQGTGA. The CDR3: CASSSDRQDNKAYEQYF. DNA of the CDR3: TGTGCCAGCAGCTCAGACCGACAGGACAATAAGGCCTACGAGCAGTACTTC. Variable domain in full (rest from reference TRBV7-3 and TRBJ2-7): GAGVSQTPSNKVTEKGKYVELRCDPISGHTALYWYRQSLGQGPEFLIYFQGTGAADDSGLPNDRFFAVRPEGSVSTLKIQRTERGDSAVYLCASSSDRQDNKAYEQYFGPGTRLTVT.

The chain's CDR3 is CSVEGQGYYGYTF. The CDR3 nucleotides read TGCAGCGTTGAAGGACAGGGATACTATGGCTACACCTTC. The chain has TRBV29-1 and TRBJ1-2, with 7 bases that match TRBD1. The CDR3 covers 13 residues. In germline, CDR1 is SQVTM, CDR2 ANQGSEA. V was pared by 1 base and J by 3 bases, with 2 bases of the junction left unmatched.

This clonotype was seen a few times. The chain is built from TRBV20-1 and TRBJ2-5, with D unclear. The J call is in doubt because the DNA end fits TRBJ2-7 better. Germline-derived CDR1 and CDR2 are DFQATT and SNEGSKA (reference sequence). The CDR3 consists of 15 residues. The CDR3 nucleotides read TGCAGTGCTCAATTCCCCGGGCTCTGGGCCTACGAGCAGTACTTC. Amino acid sequence: CSAQFPGLWAYEQYF.

The rearrangement links TRBV24-1 to TRBJ2-5, with 13 positions matching TRBD2. The end of the DNA is better explained by TRBJ2-1, so the J call may be wrong. The germline V gene encodes CDR1 KGHDR and CDR2 SFDVKD. This CDR3 is 13 amino acids long. The CDR3 DNA is TGTGCCACCAGAGGACTAGCGGGGGATGAGCAGTTCTTC. Its protein product is CATRGLAGDEQFF.

This clonotype has a handful of counts. The chain employs TRBV11-2 and TRBJ2-7; D is ambiguous. The CDR3 loop spans 14 amino acids. Germline V gene sequence: CDR1 SGHAT, CDR2 FQNNGV. V dropped 2 bases and J dropped 1 base, with 9 bases sitting between them. CDR3 sequence (DNA): TGTGCCAGCAGCTTAATTGGCAAGTCCTACGAGCAGTACTTC. This sequence encodes CASSLIGKSYEQYF.

The rearrangement links TRBV15 to TRBJ1-5, with D possibly matching TRBD1 (6 bases). The CDR3 spans 14 residues. The V end lost 4 bases, the J end lost 1 base, and 8 bases lay between the germline ends. Per the germline V gene, CDR1 is LNHNV and CDR2 is YYDKDF (reference sequence). CDR3 in DNA: TGTGCCACCAGCAAACAGGGAAGCAATCAGCCCCAGCATTTT. Protein: CATSKQGSNQPQHF. The whole variable domain, filled in from reference TRBV15 and TRBJ1-5, reads DAMVIQNPRYQVTQFGKPVTLSCSQTLNHNVMYWYQQKSSQAPKLLFHYYDKDFNNEADTPDNFQSRRPNTSFCFLDIRSPGLGDTAMYLCATSKQGSNQPQHFGDGTRLSIL.

The V call is TRBV27, the J call TRBJ2-7; D might be TRBD2 (6 bases). V was trimmed by 6 bases and J by 3 bases, leaving 12 bases between them. This CDR3 is 13 amino acids long. Per the germline V gene, CDR1 is MNHEY and CDR2 is SMNVEV (reference sequence). The CDR3 DNA follows: TGTGCCAGCAGGGGGGGTCTACTCTACGAGCAGTACTTC. This sequence encodes CASRGGLLYEQYF.

In this sample, this clonotype turned up a few times. V usage is TRBV29-1 and J usage is TRBJ2-5, with D possibly being TRBD1 (5 bases). Trimming removed 4 bases from V and 0 bases from J, with 9 bases in between. Germline CDR1 is SQVTM and CDR2 is ANQGSEA. CDR3 size: 13 residues. The CDR3, as DNA: TGCAGCGTTGGACGGACAAACCAAGAGACCCAGTACTTC. Translated: CSVGRTNQETQYF.

This chain uses TRBV29-1 with TRBJ1-1, with 8 nucleotides matching TRBD1. The J segment lost 1 base and the V segment lost 7 bases, leaving 5 bases of the junction unmatched. This CDR3 is 13 amino acids long. Germline values: CDR1 SQVTM, CDR2 ANQGSEA. CDR3: CSGRQGRNTEAFF. The CDR3 coding sequence is TGCAGCGGACGACAGGGGAGGAACACTGAAGCTTTCTTT.

The V call is TRBV5-6, the J call TRBJ2-3; 8 nucleotides match TRBD1. V shed 4 bases, J shed 5 bases, and the junction held 9 bases outside the gene matches. The CDR3 covers 15 residues. Germline V gives CDR1 SGHDT, CDR2 YYEEEE. CDR3 in amino acids: CASSPRTGRRDTQYF. CDR3 bases: TGTGCCAGCAGCCCACGGACAGGGAGGAGAGATACGCAGTATTTT.

The J gene is TRBJ2-7, the V gene TRBV2; 8 nucleotides agree with TRBD2. V shed 7 bases and J 2 bases; nucleotides not matched to a gene: 10. This CDR3 comprises 15 residues. Germline V CDR1 and CDR2: SNHLY, FYNNEI. CDR3 sequence (DNA): TGTGCCAGCAAGGGGGAGCGGGGGCCAGCCTACGAGCAGTACTTC. Its translation is CASKGERGPAYEQYF.